Following are 27 T cell receptor beta chains from one sample sequenced in a study of shared clonotypes between healthy human individuals. In the naive CD8 group, cells lacked CD45RO and were positively selected for CCR7, so terminally differentiated effector memory CD45RA+ cells were left out. The repertoire was sequenced with immunoSEQ multiplex PCR; TCRdb's copy has only in-frame clones and lacks some. There are roughly 2,000,000 clones in the sample; about 95% occur only once, and 1% to 1.5% lies in the top ten. Sequencing was carried out using naive CD8+ T cells sorted from blood. All receptors come from a man aged 18 to 30 in good health.

For this clone: At one end, the junction sequence differs from germline, possibly due to a read error. This CDR3 is also generated by other DNA sequences in the sample. This chain connects TRBV30 to TRBJ1-4; tentatively, D is TRBD1 (5 bases). CDR1 is GTSNPN and CDR2 is SVGIG in the germline V gene (reference sequence). CDR3 length: 12 residues. CDR3 residues: CACGTEDEKLFF. Here the CDR3 DNA reads TGCGCCTGCGGGACGGAGGATGAAAAACTGTTTTTT.

The chain combines TRBV27 with TRBJ2-1; TRBD2 matches 12 bases. Trimming cost V 3 bases and J 4 bases; bases outside gene matches: 10. Germline V gene sequence: CDR1 MNHEY, CDR2 SMNVEV (reference sequence). The CDR3 length is 18 residues. The chain's CDR3 is CASSLRKLAGGRYNEQFF. The CDR3 region has the DNA TGTGCCAGCAGTTTGCGGAAACTAGCGGGGGGACGATACAATGAGCAGTTCTTC.

The chain joins TRBV27 to TRBJ2-1; TRBD2 aligns across 9 bases. V lost 3 bases and J lost 7; bases outside the gene matches: 7. Germline loops: CDR1 MNHEY, CDR2 SMNVEV (reference sequence). The CDR3 is 15 residues long. The CDR3 DNA reads as TGTGCCAGCAGTTTTTTGCGGGAGGGCCAGAATGAGCAGTTCTTC. This encodes CASSFLREGQNEQFF.

A note on this clone: A far larger clone is one base from this, pointing to a likely read error. The V call is TRBV27, the J call TRBJ2-7; D possibly uses TRBD1 or TRBD2 (5 bases each). The CDR3 is 15 amino acids. Germline V gene sequence: CDR1 MNHEY, CDR2 SMNVEV (reference sequence). For the CDR3, the DNA is TGTGCCAGCAGTACGGTCGGGACCCAAACCTACGGGCAGTACTTC. It translates to CASSTVGTQTYGQYF.

This clone was counted a single time. The rearrangement uses TRBV12-5 and TRBJ2-7, with D possibly TRBD2 on 6 matching bases. With 6 bases removed from V and 1 base from J, the gap between germline ends came to 13 bases. Germline CDR1 reads LGHNT; CDR2 reads FRNRAP. CDR3 size: 14 residues. CDR3 loop: CASGPSGGSYEQYF. The CDR3, as DNA: TGTGCTAGTGGCCCCTCCGGGGGATCCTACGAGCAGTACTTC.

This chain uses TRBV5-6 with TRBJ2-1; 9 positions agree with TRBD1. Germline V gene sequence: CDR1 SGHDT, CDR2 YYEEEE. The CDR3 loop spans 17 amino acids. The junction had 8 bases not matched to a gene; V was cut back by 0 bases and J by 4 bases. As DNA, the CDR3 is TGTGCCAGCAGCTTGGAGAGCGGACAGGGGCCGTACAATGAGCAGTTCTTC. Translated, it gives CASSLESGQGPYNEQFF.

The chain employs TRBV28 and TRBJ1-1, with no clear D. This CDR3 is 12 amino acids long. V shed 5 bases and J shed 7 bases, with 11 bases lying between them. Germline loops: CDR1 MDHEN, CDR2 SYDVKM. The CDR3 coding sequence is TGTGCCAGCAGTAAAACTGGGGTTGAAGCTTTCTTT. It codes for CASSKTGVEAFF.

The V gene is TRBV5-4, the J gene TRBJ2-7; no firm D call. The ends were cut back, 0 bases at V and 4 bases at J, with 8 bases in the middle. The length of the CDR3 is 13 residues. CDR1 SGHNT and CDR2 YYREEE come from the germline V gene (reference sequence). The CDR3 is CASSLGLEYEQYF. The CDR3 region has the DNA TGTGCCAGCAGCTTGGGACTGGAGTACGAGCAGTACTTC.

The CDR3 region has the DNA TGTGCCAGCAGCTTAGCCGGGGGAATCGACGAGCAGTACTTC. Translated: CASSLAGGIDEQYF. The chain combines TRBV11-2 with TRBJ2-7, with a weak D call TRBD2 (6 bases). The CDR3 is made up of 14 amino acids. The V end was cut by 1 base, the J end by 5 bases, with 12 bases between. Germline CDR1 reads SGHAT; CDR2 reads FQNNGV.

This clone was observed a single time. This rearrangement joins TRBV6-1 to TRBJ1-4; 9 bases match TRBD1. J lost 6 bases, V lost 9 bases, and 2 bases had no gene match. CDR3 length: 12 amino acids. From germline, CDR1 is MNHNS and CDR2 SASEGT. The CDR3 sequence: CASRTGDEKLFF. In DNA, the CDR3 is TGTGCCAGTAGGACAGGGGATGAAAAACTGTTTTTT.

The chain combines TRBV27 with TRBJ1-1; D possibly corresponds to TRBD1 (6 bases). Germline V gene data show CDR1 as MNHEY and CDR2 as SMNVEV (reference sequence). V shed 5 bases and J shed 4 bases, with 14 bases lying between them. This CDR3 has 14 residues. The chain's CDR3 is CASSQGGAFTEAFF. In nucleotides, the CDR3 is TGTGCCAGCAGTCAAGGGGGGGCGTTCACTGAAGCTTTCTTT.

The chain couples TRBV27 to TRBJ2-7; 9 bases agree with TRBD1. V lost 3 bases and J lost 3; bases outside the gene matches: 6. The CDR3 has 15 amino acids. The germline gives CDR1 MNHEY, CDR2 SMNVEV (reference sequence). DNA of the CDR3: TGTGCCAGCAGTTTCGGGACAGGGCAATTCTACGAGCAGTACTTC. Translating it yields CASSFGTGQFYEQYF.

The rearrangement uses TRBV28 and TRBJ1-1; D gene unclear. The CDR3 totals 12 residues. The germline V and J ends were trimmed by 7 bases and 1 base, with 7 bases remaining between them. CDR1 is MDHEN and CDR2 is SYDVKM in the germline V gene. CDR3 nucleotide sequence: TGTGCCAGCAATCCAGCGAACACTGAAGCTTTCTTT. Protein sequence: CASNPANTEAFF.

This chain joins TRBV7-9 and TRBJ2-1; D is unclear. V lost 5 bases and J lost 6, with 17 bases in between. Per the germline V gene, CDR1 is SEHNR and CDR2 is FQNEAQ (reference sequence). The CDR3 spans 15 residues. The CDR3 nucleotides read TGTGCCAGCAGCGATCCCCTAAGATTAGGCAATGAGCAGTTCTTC. Amino acids: CASSDPLRLGNEQFF.

The rearrangement joins TRBV6-6 to TRBJ1-5; unclear D gene. The CDR3 is 13 residues long. Germline-derived CDR1 and CDR2 are MNHNY and SVGAGI (reference sequence). V dropped 6 bases and J dropped 4 bases, with 10 bases sitting between them. The CDR3 spells CASRQVLNQPQHF. The CDR3, as DNA: TGTGCCAGCAGGCAGGTCCTAAATCAGCCCCAGCATTTT.

The chain combines TRBV27 with TRBJ2-1; D may be TRBD2 (5 bases). Germline V lookup: CDR1 MNHEY, CDR2 SMNVEV (reference sequence). The V end lost 5 bases, the J end lost 0 bases, and 11 bases lay between the germline ends. This CDR3 is built from 15 residues. The CDR3 DNA is TGTGCCAGCAGTAGCGCGGACTTCTCCTACAATGAGCAGTTCTTC. Translation: CASSSADFSYNEQFF.

Of note for this clone: In the same sample, other DNA sequences code for this CDR3. The J gene is TRBJ2-7, the V gene TRBV4-1; 9 bases are a match to TRBD1. CDR3 length: 16 residues. V trimming: 0 bases; J trimming: 1 base; junction bases outside the gene matches: 4. Germline CDR1 reads MGHRA; CDR2 reads YSYEKL. This CDR3 reads CASSQDLGQGSYEQYF. The CDR3 bases are TGCGCCAGCAGCCAAGATTTGGGACAGGGATCCTACGAGCAGTACTTC.

The CDR3 sequence: CASSALSENTEAFF. The CDR3 coding sequence is TGTGCCAGCAGCGCCCTCTCGGAAAACACTGAAGCTTTCTTT. V gene TRBV9 combines with J gene TRBJ1-1; no definite D call. The CDR3 consists of 14 residues. With 3 bases removed from V and 2 bases from J, the gap between germline ends came to 11 bases. Germline values: CDR1 SGDLS, CDR2 YYNGEE.

The chain is built from TRBV6-6 and TRBJ2-7, with no clear D. Looked up from germline, CDR1 is MNHNY and CDR2 is SVGAGI (reference sequence). V was cut by 4 bases and J by 5 bases, with 9 bases left in between. The CDR3 consists of 12 residues. Here the CDR3 DNA reads TGTGCCAGCAGTTCCTTGTACCACGAGCAGTACTTC. It encodes CASSSLYHEQYF.

This chain links TRBV9 with TRBJ1-4; D is perhaps TRBD1 (6 bases). Germline values: CDR1 SGDLS, CDR2 YYNGEE. V lost 4 bases to trimming and J lost 1 base, with 11 bases between them. This CDR3 spans 15 amino acids. The CDR3 region has the DNA TGTGCCAGCAGCTTCGGGGGGCTAACTAATGAAAAACTGTTTTTT. This gives the protein CASSFGGLTNEKLFF.

This chain links TRBV10-3 with TRBJ1-1; no clear D gene. Germline values: CDR1 ENHRY, CDR2 SYGVKD. V lost 5 bases and J lost 1, with 11 bases in between. CDR3 size: 14 residues. DNA of the CDR3: TGTGCCATCAGTTACATCGATTCGAACACTGAAGCTTTCTTT. Its protein is CAISYIDSNTEAFF.

The chain recombines TRBV6-6 with TRBJ2-1; 12 nucleotides match TRBD2. The junction had 5 bases not matched to a gene; V was cut back by 2 bases and J by 6 bases. This CDR3 region has 16 residues. Germline CDR1 is MNHNY and CDR2 is SVGAGI (reference sequence). The CDR3 is CASSYLAGGPVNEQFF. The CDR3, as DNA: TGTGCCAGCAGTTACCTAGCGGGAGGGCCGGTCAATGAGCAGTTCTTC.

The rearrangement links TRBV4-3 to TRBJ2-1; TRBD2 aligns across 15 bases. The junction had 15 bases not matched to a gene; V was cut back by 0 bases and J by 9 bases. Germline V CDR1 and CDR2: LGHNA, YSLEER. The CDR3 consists of 20 residues. CDR3 region: CASSQDGTRGLAGGPFEQFF. The CDR3 coding sequence is TGCGCCAGCAGCCAAGATGGGACACGAGGACTAGCGGGAGGGCCTTTTGAGCAGTTCTTC.

About this clone itself: The same CDR3 arises from other DNA sequences in this sample as well. This chain uses TRBV6-5 with TRBJ2-7; the match to TRBD2 covers 9 bases. Germline loops: CDR1 MNHEY, CDR2 SVGAGI. The CDR3 runs to 14 residues. V lost 0 bases and J lost 5; bases outside the gene matches: 2. The CDR3 bases are TGTGCCAGCAGTTACTCGGGGACTAGCCACGAGCAGTACTTC. Protein sequence: CASSYSGTSHEQYF.

The rearrangement links TRBV21-1 to TRBJ2-7; the table names TRBD1, a call not compared with the DNA. TRBV21-1 is classified as a pseudogene. This CDR3 contains 14 residues. The CDR3 spells CASSKEDRERLKYF. The CDR3 DNA is TGTGCCAGCAGCAAAGAGGACAGGGAACGTCTAAAGTACTTC.

This rearrangement joins TRBV30 to TRBJ1-1; D gene unclear. Deletions cut 2 bases from V and 7 bases from J, with 11 bases between. From germline, CDR1 is GTSNPN and CDR2 SVGIG (reference sequence). The CDR3 consists of 12 residues. The CDR3 is CAWSTRSDEAFF. CDR3 sequence (DNA): TGTGCCTGGAGTACCCGGAGTGATGAAGCTTTCTTT.

This clone was counted a single time. This chain links TRBV30 with TRBJ2-5; the match to TRBD2 covers 8 bases. There are 15 residues in the CDR3. The V gene's germline CDR1 is GTSNPN and CDR2 SVGIG (reference sequence). The V gene end was trimmed by 4 bases and the J gene end by 5 bases; junction bases not matched to a gene: 12. The CDR3 here is CAWTPGGALWETQYF. CDR3 DNA sequence: TGTGCCTGGACCCCCGGGGGGGCCCTGTGGGAGACCCAGTACTTC.